A selection of T cell receptor beta chains follows, all from one sample in a study of control samples from healthy donors and cancer patients. Method: immunoSEQ multiplex PCR; TCRdb's copy keeps in-frame clones and lacks some. Among some 150,000 clones, 80% to 95% were seen once, and the ten largest hold approximately 3.2%. Sequenced input: blood. The receptors derive from a man aged 25-40 years in good health. Each CDR3 is given with its conserved first and last residue. D genes are given only for firm matches. A clone size is listed for some rows: how often the clone was seen (once, few, many), or a class if it is expanded.

CASSLDPENGYTF,TGTGCCAGCAGCTTAGATCCCGAGAATGGCTACACCTTC,TRBJ1-2,TRBV11-2,.,.
CASSLDTDTQYF,TGTGCCAGCAGCTTAGACACAGATACGCAGTATTTT,TRBJ2-3,TRBV7-9,.,.
CASSLAGGGRNTEAFF,TGTGCCAGCAGCTTAGCAGGGGGCGGTCGGAACACTGAAGCTTTCTTT,TRBJ1-1,TRBV5-5,.,TRBD1
CASSFESDSGNTIYF,TGTGCCAGCAGTTTTGAGTCAGACTCTGGAAACACCATATATTTT,TRBJ1-3,TRBV28,.,.
CASSYSLAGGNTGELFF,TGTGCCAGCAGTTACAGCCTAGCGGGGGGGAACACCGGGGAGCTGTTTTTT,TRBJ2-2,TRBV6-2/TRBV6-3,.,TRBD2
CASSHKHNEQFF,TGTGCCAGCAGTCATAAACATAATGAGCAGTTCTTC,TRBJ2-1,TRBV28,.,.
CASSLAGSTNEKLFF,TGTGCCAGCAGCTTAGCTGGGTCAACTAATGAAAAACTGTTTTTT,TRBJ1-4,TRBV11-2,.,.
CASTPVLHHGYTF,TGTGCCAGCACCCCAGTCCTTCACCATGGCTACACCTTC,TRBJ1-2,TRBV6-2/TRBV6-3,.,.
CASSTINPSTDTQYF,TGTGCCAGCAGTACCATAAACCCTAGCACAGATACGCAGTATTTT,TRBJ2-3,TRBV6-6,.,.
CASSPIGGQYYGYTF,TGTGCCAGCAGCCCAATAGGGGGGCAATACTATGGCTACACCTTC,TRBJ1-2,TRBV7-2,.,.
CASSLLSGGAHEQFF,TGCGCCAGCAGCTTGCTGAGCGGGGGGGCTCATGAGCAGTTCTTC,TRBJ2-1,TRBV5-1,.,TRBD2
CASGPGGGGTQYF,TGTGCTAGTGGTCCCGGGGGGGGAGGGACGCAGTATTTT,TRBJ2-3,TRBV12-5,.,TRBD2
CASSSPRGTGRALYNEQFF,TGTGCCAGCAGCTCCCCCAGGGGGACAGGGAGGGCACTTTACAATGAGCAGTTCTTC,TRBJ2-1,TRBV7-2,.,TRBD1
CASSYDRADYGYTF,TGTGCCAGCAGCTACGACAGGGCGGACTATGGCTACACCTTC,TRBJ1-2,TRBV5-4,.,TRBD1
CASSQEGYEQYF,TGTGCCAGCAGCCAAGAGGGGTACGAGCAGTACTTC,TRBJ2-7,TRBV3-1/TRBV3-2,.,.
CASSLGLAQYF,TGTGCCAGCAGTTTGGGTCTTGCGCAGTATTTT,TRBJ2-3,TRBV28,.,.
CASRPQGSSNTEAFF,TGCGCCAGCCGTCCCCAGGGGTCGTCGAACACTGAAGCTTTCTTT,TRBJ1-1,TRBV10-1,.,.
CASSQTGRNEQYF,TGTGCCAGCAGCCAAACCGGGCGCAACGAGCAGTACTTC,TRBJ2-7,TRBV7-2,.,.
CASSSGTGDGQPQHF,TGTGCCAGCAGCTCCGGGACAGGGGACGGTCAGCCCCAGCATTTT,TRBJ1-5,TRBV7-9,.,TRBD1
CASSLRGQGDYEQYF,TGTGCCAGCAGTCTAAGGGGACAGGGGGACTACGAGCAGTACTTC,TRBJ2-7,TRBV7-2,.,TRBD1
CASSPKTGTAGNEQFF,TGTGCCAGCTCACCAAAAACCGGGACGGCGGGGAATGAGCAGTTCTTC,TRBJ2-1,TRBV18,once,.
CACAGGPVLYGYTF,TGTGCCTGCGCAGGGGGCCCAGTCCTCTATGGCTACACCTTC,TRBJ1-2,TRBV30,.,TRBD1
CASSLRQGARGPGDINEKLFF,TGTGCCAGCAGCTTAAGACAGGGGGCGCGGGGACCCGGGGATATTAATGAAAAACTGTTTTTT,TRBJ1-4,TRBV7-4,once,TRBD1
CASSRRTGGNTEAFF,TGTGCCAGCAGCCGACGGACAGGCGGGAACACTGAAGCTTTCTTT,TRBJ1-1,TRBV14,once,TRBD1
CASSPIGIGTLYGYTF,TGTGCCAGCAGCCCAATAGGGATCGGGACCTTATACGGCTACACCTTC,TRBJ1-2,TRBV9,.,.
CASSVVYEQYF,TGTGCCAGCAGCGTAGTCTACGAGCAGTACTTC,TRBJ2-7,TRBV9,once,.
CASSLAGTASYEQYF,TGCGCCAGCAGCCTGGCCGGGACAGCTTCCTACGAGCAGTACTTC,TRBJ2-7,TRBV5-1,.,TRBD1
CASSTHPGAAGNTIYF,TGTGCCAGCAGCACACACCCTGGGGCGGCTGGAAACACCATATATTTT,TRBJ1-3,TRBV9,once,.
CAWREGGSFSGNTIYF,TGTGCCTGGAGGGAGGGGGGCTCCTTCTCTGGAAACACCATATATTTT,TRBJ1-3,TRBV30,.,.
CASSIPGLLDTEAFF,TGTGCCAGCAGCATACCAGGCTTGTTGGACACTGAAGCTTTCTTT,TRBJ1-1,TRBV7-9,.,.
CSVALTVTYEQYF,TGCAGCGTTGCCTTAACGGTTACCTACGAGCAGTACTTC,TRBJ2-7,TRBV29-1,.,.
CASSQITGGRNSPLHF,TGTGCCAGCAGCCAGATAACGGGGGGCAGAAATTCACCCCTCCACTTT,TRBJ1-6,TRBV14,few,.
CASSQESLAGRPTDTQYF,TGTGCCAGCAGCCAAGAAAGTCTAGCGGGCAGACCCACAGATACGCAGTATTTT,TRBJ2-3,TRBV4-2,.,TRBD2
CASSQGTPPYNEQFF,TGTGCCAGCAGCCAAGGGACACCTCCCTACAATGAGCAGTTCTTC,TRBJ2-1,TRBV3-1/TRBV3-2,once,.
CSVVTGGGNQPQHF,TGCAGCGTCGTAACAGGGGGCGGCAATCAGCCCCAGCATTTT,TRBJ1-5,TRBV29-1,.,TRBD1
CASSLGWDGYTF,TGTGCCAGCAGCTTAGGTTGGGATGGCTACACCTTC,TRBJ1-2,TRBV7-2,.,.
CASSIGRWMGYGYTF,TGTGCCAGTAGTATAGGACGGTGGATGGGCTATGGCTACACCTTC,TRBJ1-2,TRBV19,.,.
CASSFLGQGDTEAFF,TGTGCCAGCAGTTTCCTTGGACAGGGGGACACTGAAGCTTTCTTT,TRBJ1-1,TRBV27,.,TRBD1
CASSEYSNNSPLHF,TGCGCCAGCAGTGAATACAGTAATAATTCACCCCTCCACTTT,TRBJ1-6,TRBV10-1,few,.
CASSDWTGASINYGYTF,TGTGCCAGCAGCGACTGGACAGGGGCGAGTATTAACTATGGCTACACCTTC,TRBJ1-2,TRBV7-9,once,TRBD1
CASSSLRAAYSNQPQHF,TGTGCCAGCAGCTCCCTGCGGGCAGCGTATAGCAATCAGCCCCAGCATTTT,TRBJ1-5,TRBV7-2,.,.